This T cell receptor beta chain originates from a study of shared clonotypes between healthy human individuals. Comment on this clone: Other nucleotide sequences in the sample specify the same CDR3.

Germline V gene lookup returns CDR1 SEHNR and CDR2 FQNEAQ (reference sequence). This CDR3 has 13 amino acids. Trimming removed 3 bases from V and 0 bases from J, with 3 bases in between. As handled by the study authors: Filtering was not the same, since immunoSEQ gave junction-only sequences without quality scores. Method: immunoSEQ multiplex PCR; TCRdb's copy keeps in-frame clones and lacks some. The D gene and trimming were derived from the DNA, and the V and J assignments and clone size from that table. Here the sample spans approximately 530,000 clones, roughly 95% being singletons. The TCR originated in a woman aged 25 to 45 in good health. The V call is TRBV7-9, the J call TRBJ1-3; D remains unclear. Specimen: naive CD4+ T cells sorted from blood. Indicated subset: CD45RA+ positively selected. The CDR3, as DNA: TGTGCCAGCAGCTTGGCCTCTGGAAACACCATATATTTT. Protein sequence: CASSLASGNTIYF. The variable domain in full, with the rest retrieved from reference TRBV7-9 and TRBJ1-3, is DTGVSQNPRHKITKRGQNVTFRCDPISEHNRLYWYRQTLGQGPEFLTYFQNEAQLEKSRLLSDRFSAERPKGSFSTLEIQRTEQGDSAMYLCASSLASGNTIYFGEGSWLTVV.